A single sample gave rise to the 6 T cell receptor beta chains below, sequenced in a study of blood T cell repertoires in COVID-19. Generated by immunoSEQ multiplex PCR, the TCRdb table keeps only in-frame clones and is missing some. The sample contains around 260,000 clones, around 82% of which appear only once. The sample taken for sequencing was peripheral blood. The origin of the receptors is a woman aged 45-60 years who had recovered from COVID-19.

The chain carries TRBV5-4 and TRBJ2-7; D is ambiguous. This CDR3 is 13 amino acids long. V was cut by 2 bases and J by 2 bases, with 8 bases left in between. CDR1 is SGHNT, CDR2 YYREEE, per germline (reference sequence). In DNA, the CDR3 is TGTGCCAGCAGCTTTGGGCTTGCCTACGAGCAGTACTTC. This gives the protein CASSFGLAYEQYF.

The gene calls are TRBV15 and TRBJ2-2; 9 bases fit TRBD1. Per the germline V gene, CDR1 is LNHNV and CDR2 is YYDKDF (reference sequence). The V segment lost 2 bases and the J segment 5 bases; nucleotides outside the gene matches: 6. The CDR3 length is 16 residues. The CDR3 region is CATSRTGTGFTGELFF. The CDR3 DNA is TGTGCCACCAGCAGAACCGGGACAGGGTTTACCGGGGAGCTGTTTTTT.

The chain is built from TRBV7-9 and TRBJ2-1; 7 nucleotides agree with TRBD1. This CDR3 comprises 14 residues. Germline-derived CDR1 and CDR2 are SEHNR and FQNEAQ (reference sequence). With 5 bases clipped from V and 4 bases from J, the junction kept 5 bases outside the gene matches. The CDR3 DNA follows: TGTGCCAGCAGCATGGGACAGATATACAATGAGCAGTTCTTC. Translation gives CASSMGQIYNEQFF. Together with reference TRBV7-9 and TRBJ2-1, the CDR3 gives the full variable domain: DTGVSQNPRHKITKRGQNVTFRCDPISEHNRLYWYRQTLGQGPEFLTYFQNEAQLEKSRLLSDRFSAERPKGSFSTLEIQRTEQGDSAMYLCASSMGQIYNEQFFGPGTRLTVL.

The chain joins TRBV28 to TRBJ1-1; 9 bases agree with TRBD1. Trimming cost V 5 bases and J 1 base; bases outside gene matches: 5. Germline-derived CDR1 and CDR2 are MDHEN and SYDVKM. The CDR3 is 15 residues long. The CDR3: CASSPWDRANTEAFF. The CDR3 DNA is TGTGCCAGCAGTCCCTGGGACAGGGCGAACACTGAAGCTTTCTTT.

This clone has more than one count but fewer than ten. This chain uses TRBV7-9 with TRBJ2-7, with a possible D match to TRBD2 (6 bases). Germline V gene data show CDR1 as SEHNR and CDR2 as FQNEAQ (reference sequence). V lost 1 base to trimming and J lost 5 bases, with 9 bases between them. The CDR3 spans 13 residues. In DNA, the CDR3 is TGTGCCAGCAGCTTAGAAGGCGGGAACGAGCAGTACTTC. Translation gives CASSLEGGNEQYF. Full variable domain (remainder filled in from reference TRBV7-9 and TRBJ2-7): DTGVSQNPRHKITKRGQNVTFRCDPISEHNRLYWYRQTLGQGPEFLTYFQNEAQLEKSRLLSDRFSAERPKGSFSTLEIQRTEQGDSAMYLCASSLEGGNEQYFGPGTRLTVT.

The genes are TRBV2 and TRBJ1-1; D gene uncertain. The V gene lost 9 bases and the J gene lost 0 bases, with 14 bases spanning the gap. This CDR3 spans 14 amino acids. Germline CDR1 reads SNHLY; CDR2 reads FYNNEI. The CDR3 loop reads CASSRNEVNTEAFF. CDR3 sequence (DNA): TGTGCCAGTAGTAGGAACGAGGTGAACACTGAAGCTTTCTTT.